The 8 T cell receptor beta chains given below trace back to one sample, sequenced in a study of sequential checkpoint blockade in melanoma. Generated by immunoSEQ multiplex PCR, the TCRdb table keeps only in-frame clones and is missing some. The sample contains a few thousand clones, 20% to 25% of which appear only once. Regarding treatment: randomized to nivolumab then ipilimumab (arm A) or the reverse (arm B). This sample comprised tumor tissue (inferred from file names), obtained from a patient given nivolumab and ipilimumab in sequence. The receptor set was obtained from a human donor with melanoma.

The chain combines TRBV9 with TRBJ1-2; D is unresolved. This CDR3 spans 14 amino acids. Germline V gives CDR1 SGDLS, CDR2 YYNGEE. Trimming pared 0 bases from V and 8 bases from J, leaving 14 bases between. The CDR3 loop reads CASSVEPVVGGYTF. The CDR3 DNA reads as TGTGCCAGCAGCGTAGAACCTGTCGTCGGGGGCTACACCTTC.

The V and J genes are TRBV19 and TRBJ1-6, with D possibly matching TRBD1 (6 bases). The CDR3 sequence is 13 residues long. The germline CDR1 and CDR2 sequences are LNHDA and SQIVND (reference sequence). Deletions cut 10 bases from V and 4 bases from J, with 11 bases between. CDR3 DNA: TGTGCCACCGCACAGGGTTATAATTCACCCCTCCACTTT. It codes for CATAQGYNSPLHF. Together with reference TRBV19 and TRBJ1-6, the CDR3 gives the full variable domain: DGGITQSPKYLFRKEGQNVTLSCEQNLNHDAMYWYRQDPGQGLRLIYYSQIVNDFQKGDIAEGYSVSREKKESFPLTVTSAQKNPTAFYLCATAQGYNSPLHFGNGTRLTVT.

The V gene is TRBV6-8, the J gene TRBJ1-1; the D gene is possibly TRBD1 (6 bases). The germline V gene has CDR1 MNHGY and CDR2 SAAAGT. This CDR3 region has 14 residues. Trimming removed 7 bases from V and 0 bases from J, with 12 bases in between. In nucleotides, the CDR3 is TGTGCCAGCAAGGTCAGGGGCTTGAACACTGAAGCTTTCTTT. Encoded protein: CASKVRGLNTEAFF.

The chain combines TRBV30 with TRBJ2-1; 11 bases fit TRBD2. The J segment lost 3 bases and the V segment lost 3 bases, leaving 16 bases of the junction unmatched. Germline loops: CDR1 GTSNPN, CDR2 SVGIG (reference sequence). The length of the CDR3 is 19 residues. The CDR3 protein is CAWRALRGGLAGGYNEQFF. The CDR3 DNA is TGTGCCTGGAGGGCTCTTCGCGGAGGGCTAGCGGGGGGCTACAATGAGCAGTTCTTC.

The chain carries TRBV30 and TRBJ2-1; 10 bases map to TRBD2. The germline V gene has CDR1 GTSNPN and CDR2 SVGIG (reference sequence). The CDR3 runs to 13 residues. Here the CDR3 reads CAGSGGLDHEQFF. CDR3 nucleotide sequence: TGTGCTGGTAGCGGGGGGCTAGACCATGAGCAGTTCTTC.

This clone was observed a few times. This chain uses TRBV19 with TRBJ2-7, with TRBD1 matching over 7 bases. Looked up from germline, CDR1 is LNHDA and CDR2 is SQIVND (reference sequence). V was clipped by 1 base and J by 3 bases; unmatched bases: 3. The CDR3 is 14 residues long. CDR3 sequence: CASSIGRQGYEQYF. In nucleotides, the CDR3 is TGTGCCAGTAGTATAGGGAGACAGGGCTACGAGCAGTACTTC.

This clone was detected only a few times. This rearrangement joins TRBV6-8 to TRBJ1-1; D remains unclear. Germline CDR1 and CDR2: MNHGY and SAAAGT. The CDR3 extends over 13 amino acids. V lost 8 bases to trimming and J lost 11 bases, with 21 bases between them. For the CDR3, the DNA is TGTGCCAGCTATCCAAATAGCGCAGGAATGGCTTTCTTT. It translates to CASYPNSAGMAFF.

The V call is TRBV11-3, the J call TRBJ1-2; 7 bases line up with TRBD1. This CDR3 has 15 amino acids. After removal of 5 bases from V and 4 bases from J, the junction contained 10 bases not matched to a gene. Germline V lookup: CDR1 SGHNT, CDR2 YENEEA. This CDR3 is CASSVDRARLYGYTF. The DNA for the CDR3 is TGTGCCAGCAGCGTCGACAGGGCCCGCCTCTATGGCTACACCTTC.